One and the same sample provided the 5 T cell receptor beta chains below, sequenced in a study of breast tumors, draining lymph nodes, adjacent tissues. The lymph nodes were axillary draining lymph nodes from breast cancer patients. TCRdb called the multiplex PCR reads again in MiXCR, with one record for every CDR3 protein. The sample has 270,000 or so distinct CDR3 sequences; around 30% are singletons. Sequencing was carried out using axillary lymph node tissue. These receptors originate from a female donor with breast cancer. Some clones in this sample may be carry-over from other donors' samples.

The rearrangement links TRBV5-8 to TRBJ2-3; the D gene is possibly TRBD2 (5 bases). The CDR3 spans 14 residues. Trimming shortened V by 2 bases and J by 6 bases, and 13 bases separated the two germline ends. The germline V gene has CDR1 SGHTS and CDR2 YDEGEE. CDR3 nucleotides: TGTGCCAGCAGCTTCGGACTCGCCAGGGATACGCAGTATTTT. It translates to CASSFGLARDTQYF.

As to this clonotype: One base away lies a much larger clone, so this may be a sequencing read error. V and J are TRBV30 and TRBJ1-5; 8 bases are a match to TRBD1. This CDR3 is 13 amino acids long. The germline gives CDR1 GTSNPN, CDR2 SVGIG (reference sequence). V was pared by 5 bases and J by 6 bases, with 6 bases of the junction left unmatched. CDR3 sequence reads: CAWADRGGQPQHF. The CDR3 DNA follows: TGTGCCTGGGCAGACAGGGGTGGTCAGCCCCAGCATTTT.

V is TRBV6-2 or TRBV6-3 and J is TRBJ1-1; D not certain. CDR3 size: 12 residues. Germline CDR1 and CDR2: MNHEY and SVGEGT. Trimming took 7 bases from V and 2 from J, leaving 8 bases between them. CDR3 sequence reads: CASTQTNTEAFF. Here the CDR3 DNA reads TGTGCCAGCACGCAGACTAACACTGAAGCTTTCTTT.

This clonotype was observed at least ten times. The chain combines TRBV6-4 with TRBJ2-3; 8 bases line up with TRBD1. V lost 6 bases and J lost 1; bases outside the gene matches: 6. This CDR3 comprises 15 residues. The germline V gene encodes CDR1 MRHNA and CDR2 SNTAGT. The CDR3 bases are TGTGCCAGCAGCTTAGGACAGGGAGGCACAGATACGCAGTATTTT. It codes for CASSLGQGGTDTQYF.

This clonotype was picked up many times. The V gene is TRBV6-4, the J gene TRBJ1-5; D uncertain. V was shortened by 2 bases and J by 2 bases, with 4 bases between the two germline ends. Per the germline V gene, CDR1 is MRHNA and CDR2 is SNTAGT. This CDR3 contains 13 residues. CDR3: CASSDGGNQPQHF. CDR3 nucleotides: TGTGCCAGCAGTGACGGAGGCAATCAGCCCCAGCATTTT.